This passage covers 15 T cell receptor beta chains from one sample sequenced in a study of T cells in localized non-small cell lung cancer. Libraries were prepared by immunoSEQ multiplex PCR; TCRdb keeps only in-frame clonotypes and omits some of them. The sample lists over 45,000 clones, about 80% seen once, with around a sixth in the top ten. The source material was peripheral blood, sampled before any cancer treatment. Receptors originate from a man aged 35-69 years with stage I squamous cell lung carcinoma.

This clone was picked up a small number of times. The V gene is TRBV2, the J gene TRBJ1-5; TRBD1 might be the D (5 bases). V was cut by 7 bases and J by 0 bases, with 13 bases left in between. Germline lookup yields CDR1 SNHLY and CDR2 FYNNEI. This CDR3 contains 15 residues. The CDR3 protein is CASKRTQYSNQPQHF. The DNA for the CDR3 is TGTGCCAGCAAGAGGACACAATATAGCAATCAGCCCCAGCATTTT.

The chain has TRBV19 and TRBJ1-5; a weak D match, TRBD1 (6 bases). Between the trimmed V and J ends, which lost 1 base and 5 bases, there was a span of 18 bases. The CDR3 consists of 17 residues. The V gene's germline CDR1 is LNHDA and CDR2 SQIVND (reference sequence). CDR3 coding DNA: TGTGCCAGTAGTATAGTTGGCCGACAGGTAAGGGATCAGCCCCAGCATTTT. The encoded protein is CASSIVGRQVRDQPQHF.

V and J are TRBV12-5 and TRBJ2-1; 10 nucleotides agree with TRBD1. The V gene's germline CDR1 is LGHNT and CDR2 FRNRAP. The CDR3 is 13 residues long. J lost 4 bases, V lost 11 bases, and 5 bases had no gene match. The CDR3 DNA sequence: TGTGCTTCCCGACAGGGGGCTTACAATGAGCAGTTCTTC. This gives the protein CASRQGAYNEQFF.

This clone was counted between two and nine times. The chain has TRBV5-1 and TRBJ1-2; D remains unclear. Germline-derived CDR1 and CDR2 are SGHRS and YFSETQ. With 0 bases removed from V and 8 bases from J, the gap between germline ends came to 11 bases. The length of the CDR3 is 13 residues. CDR3: CASSLVGGVGYTF. In DNA form, the CDR3 reads TGCGCCAGCAGCTTGGTGGGCGGGGTAGGCTACACCTTC.

The CDR3 DNA is TGTGCCAGTAGTATCCGCGGAACAGGGCAGAACACTGAAGCTTTCTTT. Protein: CASSIRGTGQNTEAFF. The rearrangement uses TRBV19 and TRBJ1-1; D is perhaps TRBD1 (6 bases). Per the germline V gene, CDR1 is LNHDA and CDR2 is SQIVND (reference sequence). The CDR3 consists of 16 residues. V dropped 3 bases and J dropped 1 base, with 15 bases sitting between them.

The J gene is TRBJ2-1, the V gene TRBV7-2; the match to TRBD2 covers 8 bases. The V segment lost 3 bases and the J segment 7 bases; nucleotides outside the gene matches: 8. Looked up from germline, CDR1 is SGHTA and CDR2 is FQGNSA. The CDR3 runs to 15 residues. CDR3 loop: CASSLSTSVWNEQFF. The CDR3 bases are TGTGCCAGCAGCTTGTCGACTAGCGTGTGGAATGAGCAGTTCTTC.

This chain links TRBV19 with TRBJ2-5; D unclear. V lost 4 bases, J lost 1 base, and 7 bases lay in between. Germline values: CDR1 LNHDA, CDR2 SQIVND (reference sequence). The CDR3 consists of 13 residues. DNA for the CDR3: TGTGCCAGTAGTACCCATCCCCAAGAGACCCAGTACTTC. As protein: CASSTHPQETQYF.

The gene calls are TRBV9 and TRBJ1-6; 10 bases match TRBD1. The length of the CDR3 is 14 residues. Germline CDR1 SGDLS, CDR2 YYNGEE. The V and J ends lost 4 bases and 9 bases, in that order; junction bases with no gene match: 4. The chain's CDR3 is CASSQRQGASPLHF. CDR3 DNA: TGTGCCAGCAGCCAAAGACAGGGGGCTTCACCCCTCCACTTT.

This clone was detected a few times. The gene calls are TRBV27 and TRBJ1-6; D unclear. Germline V gives CDR1 MNHEY, CDR2 SMNVEV (reference sequence). CDR3 length equals 14 residues. V lost 3 bases to trimming and J lost 7 bases, with 10 bases between them. As DNA, the CDR3 is TGTGCCAGCAGTTTCATCAATTTAAATTCACCCCTCCACTTT. This encodes CASSFINLNSPLHF.

This clone was detected a few times. This chain joins TRBV5-8 and TRBJ1-2; TRBD1 matches 7 bases. Germline CDR1 and CDR2: SGHTS and YDEGEE. The CDR3 has 13 residues. Trimming at V came to 4 bases and at J to 4 bases, leaving 4 bases not matched to a gene. This CDR3 is CASSPGQLYGYTF. The CDR3 nucleotides are TGTGCCAGCAGCCCGGGACAGCTCTATGGCTACACCTTC. Full variable domain (rest looked up from reference TRBV5-8 and TRBJ1-2): EAGVTQSPTHLIKTRGQQATLRCSPISGHTSVYWYQQALGLGLQFLLWYDEGEERNRGNFPPRFSGRQFPNYSSELNVNALELEDSALYLCASSPGQLYGYTFGSGTRLTVV.

V gene TRBV5-4 combines with J gene TRBJ1-1; D is perhaps TRBD1 (5 bases). V lost 1 base to trimming and J lost 5 bases, with 21 bases between them. This CDR3 has 17 residues. Germline values: CDR1 SGHNT, CDR2 YYREEE (reference sequence). Here the CDR3 DNA reads TGTGCCAGCAGCTTGTCTTTATCTTCCCAGGGTGGGACTGAAGCTTTCTTT. It is translated as CASSLSLSSQGGTEAFF.

The V call is TRBV29-1, the J call TRBJ1-1, with TRBD1 as a possible D gene (6 bases). This CDR3 has 13 amino acids. CDR1 is SQVTM and CDR2 is ANQGSEA in the germline V gene. V lost 6 bases, J lost 0 bases, and 11 bases lay in between. The CDR3 is CSVHRDLNTEAFF. CDR3 DNA sequence: TGCAGCGTGCACAGGGACCTGAACACTGAAGCTTTCTTT.

There are a few counts of this clone. The chain carries TRBV18 and TRBJ1-1; D unclear. The CDR3 has 13 residues. V lost 6 bases and J lost 0, with 8 bases in between. Germline lookup yields CDR1 KGHSH and CDR2 LQKENI. This chain's CDR3 is CASSREVNTEAFF. CDR3 bases: TGTGCCAGCTCCCGAGAGGTGAACACTGAAGCTTTCTTT.

The genes are TRBV7-9 and TRBJ2-3, with D unresolved. The CDR3 loop spans 13 amino acids. V lost 1 base and J lost 2, with 4 bases in between. Germline CDR1 and CDR2: SEHNR and FQNEAQ (reference sequence). CDR3 DNA: TGTGCCAGCAGCTTAGGTCTCACAGATACGCAGTATTTT. This codes for CASSLGLTDTQYF.

The genes are TRBV5-4 and TRBJ2-7; 8 bases match TRBD1. The V gene end was trimmed by 0 bases and the J gene end by 7 bases; junction bases not matched to a gene: 6. CDR1 and CDR2 from the germline V gene are SGHNT and YYREEE (reference sequence). The CDR3 spans 14 residues. The CDR3 loop reads CASSLGQGISEQYF. In nucleotides, the CDR3 is TGTGCCAGCAGCTTGGGACAGGGGATAAGTGAGCAGTACTTC. Using reference TRBV5-4 and TRBJ2-7 for the parts outside the CDR3, the full variable domain is ETGVTQSPTHLIKTRGQQVTLRCSSQSGHNTVSWYQQALGQGPQFIFQYYREEENGRGNFPPRFSGLQFPNYSSELNVNALELDDSALYLCASSLGQGISEQYFGPGTRLTVT.